This T cell receptor (beta chain) was sequenced during a study of vaccination and CD4 T cells after COVID-19. In the study overall: A median of approximately 96 days (range 35 to 161) separated diagnosis from post-COVID sampling. The cells in question were stimulated using overlapping spike peptides derived from SARS-CoV-2, HCoV-NL63, HCoV-OC43 and HCoV-229E. General observations from the study: The great majority, 304 of 307 vaccine-specific clones, proved spike mono-reactive in convalescent patients.

The time point: late sampling 161 to 241 days after vaccination in three convalescent patients. This sample's treatment: approximately 10-day PBMC culture with coronavirus spike peptide pools or control peptides (ViraFEST assay). Following expansion of antigen-specific T cells with peptide pools, ViraFEST then sequenced TCRs. The Oncomine TCR Beta short-read assay was applied to DNA of cultured CD4+ T cells. TCRdb used MiXCR to reprocess the PCR reads, holding one entry per CDR3 protein. Of about 22,000 distinct CDR3 sequences in the sample, 30% to 45% are singletons; the top ten hold approximately 8.9%. Of note for this clonotype: Its antigen remains unknown.

This CDR3 contains 15 residues. V dropped 0 bases and J dropped 3 bases, with 12 bases sitting between them. Germline-derived CDR1 and CDR2 are MGHDK and SYGVNS. The sample was CD4+ T cells from blood, cultured in vitro, taken about 7 months after SARS-CoV-2 vaccination. The rearrangement links TRBV25-1 to TRBJ2-7; D possibly matches TRBD1 or TRBD2 (6 bases each). This clonotype was obtained from a human donor who had recovered from COVID-19. CDR3 sequence: CASSEYWGADYEQYF. The CDR3 bases are TGTGCCAGCAGTGAATATTGGGGGGCCGACTACGAGCAGTACTTC.